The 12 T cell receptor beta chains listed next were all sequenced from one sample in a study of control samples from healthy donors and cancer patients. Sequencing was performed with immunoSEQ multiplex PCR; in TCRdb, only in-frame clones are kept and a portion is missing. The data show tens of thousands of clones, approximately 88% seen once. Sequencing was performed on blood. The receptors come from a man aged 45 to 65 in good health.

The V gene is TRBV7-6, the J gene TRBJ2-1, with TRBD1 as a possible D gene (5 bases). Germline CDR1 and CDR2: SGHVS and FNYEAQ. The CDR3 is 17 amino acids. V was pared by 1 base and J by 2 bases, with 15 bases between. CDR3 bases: TGTGCCAGCAGCTTAGATGGGGCCACGGCGGCCTACAATGAGCAGTTCTTC. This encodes CASSLDGATAAYNEQFF.

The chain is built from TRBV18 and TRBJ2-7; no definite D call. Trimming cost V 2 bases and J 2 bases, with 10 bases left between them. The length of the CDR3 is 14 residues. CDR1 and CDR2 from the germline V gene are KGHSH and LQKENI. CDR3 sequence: CASSPSGPAYEQYF. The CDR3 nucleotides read TGTGCCAGCTCACCATCTGGACCCGCCTACGAGCAGTACTTC.

This CDR3 reads CASSPRDRGPYLHF. In DNA form, the CDR3 reads TGTGCCAGCAGTCCTCGGGACAGGGGGCCCTACCTCCACTTT. The J gene is TRBJ1-6, the V gene TRBV3-1 (or the pseudogene TRBV3-2), with 12 bases that match TRBD1. CDR1 is LGHDT, CDR2 YNNKEL, per germline (reference sequence). CDR3 size: 14 residues. V gave up 6 bases and J gave up 15 bases; unmatched junction bases: 9.

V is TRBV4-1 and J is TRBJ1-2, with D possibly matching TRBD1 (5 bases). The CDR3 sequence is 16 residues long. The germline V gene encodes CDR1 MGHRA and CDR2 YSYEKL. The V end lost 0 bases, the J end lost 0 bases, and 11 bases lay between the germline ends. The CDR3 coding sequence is TGCGCCAGCAGCCAAGATCCCTGGGGGACTAACTATGGCTACACCTTC. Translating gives CASSQDPWGTNYGYTF.

The CDR3 nucleotides are TGTGCCAGCAGTTTATCGGTTGTAGGGAACTCACCCCTCCACTTT. It yields the protein CASSLSVVGNSPLHF. The chain has TRBV28 and TRBJ1-6; D is ambiguous. The CDR3 runs to 15 residues. V lost 1 base to trimming and J lost 10 bases, with 14 bases between them. Germline lookup yields CDR1 MDHEN and CDR2 SYDVKM.

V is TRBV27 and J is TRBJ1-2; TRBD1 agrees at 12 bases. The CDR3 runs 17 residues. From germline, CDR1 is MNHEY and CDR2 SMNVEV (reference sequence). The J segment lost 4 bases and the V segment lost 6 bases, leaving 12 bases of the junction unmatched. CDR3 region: CASSHPGQGALGYGYTF. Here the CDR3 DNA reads TGTGCCAGCAGCCACCCGGGACAGGGGGCCCTCGGCTATGGCTACACCTTC.

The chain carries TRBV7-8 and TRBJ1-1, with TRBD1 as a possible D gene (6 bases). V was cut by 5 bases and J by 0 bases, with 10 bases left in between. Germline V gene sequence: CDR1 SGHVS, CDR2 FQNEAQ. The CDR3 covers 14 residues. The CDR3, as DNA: TGTGCCAGCAGCCGGACAGAGATGAACACTGAAGCTTTCTTT. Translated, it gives CASSRTEMNTEAFF. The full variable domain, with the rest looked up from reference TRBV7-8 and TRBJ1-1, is GAGVSQSPRYKVAKRGQDVALRCDPISGHVSLFWYQQALGQGPEFLTYFQNEAQLDKSGLPSDRFFAERPEGSVSTLKIQRTQQEDSAVYLCASSRTEMNTEAFFGQGTRLTVV.

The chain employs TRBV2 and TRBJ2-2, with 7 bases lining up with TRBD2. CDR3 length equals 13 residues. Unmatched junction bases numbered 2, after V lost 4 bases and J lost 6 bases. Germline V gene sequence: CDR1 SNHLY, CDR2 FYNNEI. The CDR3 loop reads CASSGEGPGELFF. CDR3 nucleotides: TGTGCCAGCAGTGGGGAGGGACCCGGGGAGCTGTTTTTT.

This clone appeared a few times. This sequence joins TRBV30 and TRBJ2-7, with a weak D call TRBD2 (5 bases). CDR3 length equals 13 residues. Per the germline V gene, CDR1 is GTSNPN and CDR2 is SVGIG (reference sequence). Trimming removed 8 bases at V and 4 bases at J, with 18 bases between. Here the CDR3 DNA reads TGTGCCCGCTCGGACTCCGGACTTTACGAGCAGTACTTC. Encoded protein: CARSDSGLYEQYF.

CDR3 amino acids: CASTEDYEQYF. The CDR3 bases are TGTGCCAGCACGGAAGATTACGAGCAGTACTTC. The V and J genes are TRBV7-9 and TRBJ2-7, with D uncertain. Germline CDR1 is SEHNR and CDR2 is FQNEAQ (reference sequence). Trimming took 7 bases from V and 4 from J, leaving 8 bases between them. The CDR3 has 11 amino acids.

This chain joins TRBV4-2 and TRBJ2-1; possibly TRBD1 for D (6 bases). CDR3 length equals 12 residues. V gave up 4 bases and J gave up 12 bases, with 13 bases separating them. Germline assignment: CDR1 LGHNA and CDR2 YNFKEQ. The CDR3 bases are TGTGCCAGCAGCCGGGACACCCCCGGGCAGTTCTTC. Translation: CASSRDTPGQFF.

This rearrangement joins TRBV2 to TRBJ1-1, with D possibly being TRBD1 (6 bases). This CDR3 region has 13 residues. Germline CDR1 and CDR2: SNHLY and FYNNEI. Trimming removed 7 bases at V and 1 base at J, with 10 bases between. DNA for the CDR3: TGTGCCAGCAACATACAGGGGAACACTGAAGCTTTCTTT. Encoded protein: CASNIQGNTEAFF.